This T cell receptor (beta chain) was observed in a study of cytomegalovirus exposure and HLA in healthy donors. This clone came up many times. Its target is unknown. The length of the CDR3 is 15 residues. Germline assignment: CDR1 SGHDT and CDR2 YYEEEE. The V gene end was trimmed by 1 base and the J gene end by 9 bases; junction bases not matched to a gene: 10. Primers: 60 Vbeta forward and 13 Jbeta reverse. The protocol was immunoSEQ multiplex PCR, while the TCRdb copy is restricted to in-frame clones and leaves out a portion. The sample holds roughly 150,000 clones, roughly 10% seen once. General observations from the study: It was taken for granted in presence/absence analyses that sequencing depth across donors was roughly uniform.

The sample was PBMCs. This receptor was taken from a man aged 50-59 years in good health and CMV-seronegative. The chain links TRBV5-6 to TRBJ2-1, with 7 bases that match TRBD1. CDR3 loop: CASSLPGTVFSEQFF. CDR3 DNA: TGTGCCAGCAGCTTGCCCGGGACAGTGTTTAGTGAGCAGTTCTTC. The full variable domain, in which reference TRBV5-6 and TRBJ2-1 provide the parts outside the CDR3, is DAGVTQSPTHLIKTRGQQVTLRCSPKSGHDTVSWYQQALGQGPQFIFQYYEEEERQRGNFPDRFSGHQFPNYSSELNVNALLLGDSALYLCASSLPGTVFSEQFFGPGTRLTVL.